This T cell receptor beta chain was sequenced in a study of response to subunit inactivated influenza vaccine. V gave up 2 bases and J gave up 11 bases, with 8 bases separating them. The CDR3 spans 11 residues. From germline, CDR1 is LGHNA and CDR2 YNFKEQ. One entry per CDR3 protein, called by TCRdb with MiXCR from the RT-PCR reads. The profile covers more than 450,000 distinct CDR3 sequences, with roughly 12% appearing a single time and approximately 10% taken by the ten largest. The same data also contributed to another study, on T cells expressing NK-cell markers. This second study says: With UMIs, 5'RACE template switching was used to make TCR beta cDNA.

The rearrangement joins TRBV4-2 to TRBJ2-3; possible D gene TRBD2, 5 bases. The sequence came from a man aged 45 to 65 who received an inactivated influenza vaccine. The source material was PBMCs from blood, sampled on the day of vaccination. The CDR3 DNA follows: TGTGCCAGCAGCCAACGCGGGTGGCAGTATTTT. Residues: CASSQRGWQYF.